Listed below are T cell receptor beta chains from one sample, sequenced in a study of regulatory T cells in long-lasting Graves disease. Via MiXCR, TCRdb re-called the multiplex PCR reads, giving one row per CDR3 protein. In the table there are 400,000 to 500,000 distinct CDR3 sequences, 16% of which are singletons. These sequences were also reported in another study, on T cells in Graves' hyperthyroidism and ophthalmopathy.

The material was peripheral blood mononuclear cells (PBMCs), obtained at new diagnosis, from a patient treated with antithyroid drugs. The source of these receptors is a woman aged 18-35 years with Graves disease. CDR3s include the opening cysteine and the closing phenylalanine or tryptophan. The D gene is left open where the match is weak. The size field is filled for only some rows; it gives once, few, many or a size class.

abundance	d_gene	v_gene	j_gene	CDR3aa	CDR3nt
many	TRBD2	TRBV7-2	TRBJ2-1	CASSSKAGGLGEQFF	TGTGCCAGCAGCTCGAAAGCGGGAGGGTTGGGTGAGCAGTTCTTC
few	NA	TRBV6-1	TRBJ2-6	CASRHEGGVSGANVLTF	TGTGCCAGCAGGCACGAGGGGGGCGTGTCTGGGGCCAACGTCCTGACTTTC
many	NA	TRBV27	TRBJ2-3	CASSTGLGGDTDTQYF	TGTGCCAGCAGTACAGGGTTAGGCGGAGACACAGATACGCAGTATTTT
many	NA	TRBV28	TRBJ1-1	CATGRNTEAFF	TGTGCCACCGGACGGAACACTGAAGCTTTCTTT
NA	TRBD1	TRBV5-1	TRBJ1-2	CASSFTTGLGYGYTF	TGCGCCAGCAGCTTCACGACAGGGCTGGGCTATGGCTACACCTTC
NA	NA	TRBV7-2	TRBJ2-6	CASSLVLSSGANVLTF	TGTGCCAGCAGCTTAGTGTTGAGCTCTGGGGCCAACGTCCTGACTTTC
many	TRBD1	TRBV2	TRBJ2-7	CASSEAHRGRYEQYF	TGTGCCAGCAGTGAAGCCCACAGGGGGCGGTACGAGCAGTACTTC
few	NA	TRBV6-2/TRBV6-3	TRBJ2-5	CASSGGPGETQYF	TGTGCCAGCAGTGGAGGTCCAGGAGAGACCCAGTACTTC
many	TRBD2	TRBV7-3	TRBJ2-1	CASSPGLVPNEQFF	TGTGCCAGCAGCCCGGGACTAGTGCCCAATGAGCAGTTCTTC
many	NA	TRBV27	TRBJ2-5	CASSWGGRETQYF	TGTGCCAGCAGTTGGGGTGGGAGAGAGACCCAGTACTTC
NA	TRBD2	TRBV4-1	TRBJ2-2	CASSQEAGGIYPGELFF	TGCGCCAGCAGCCAAGAAGCGGGAGGGATTTATCCCGGGGAGCTGTTTTTT
many	TRBD1	TRBV6-2/TRBV6-3	TRBJ1-5	CASSLSGTGDQPQHF	TGTGCCAGCAGTCTCTCCGGGACAGGGGATCAGCCCCAGCATTTT
many	TRBD2	TRBV2	TRBJ2-5	CASSDPGLAGEPNQETQYF	TGTGCCAGCAGTGACCCGGGACTAGCGGGTGAACCCAACCAAGAGACCCAGTACTTC
few	TRBD2	TRBV7-2	TRBJ2-5	CASSLVESFTSVPETQYF	TGTGCCAGCAGCTTAGTGGAGAGTTTTACTAGCGTCCCAGAGACCCAGTACTTC
few	NA	TRBV6-2/TRBV6-3	TRBJ1-4	CASSYRQSLEKLFF	TGTGCCAGCAGTTACCGACAGTCCTTGGAAAAACTGTTTTTT
NA	NA	TRBV20-1	TRBJ1-3	CSASRVSGNTIYF	TGCAGTGCTTCCCGGGTGTCGGGAAACACCATATATTTT
NA	NA	TRBV15	TRBJ1-5	CATSRDGQGNQPQHF	TGTGCCACCAGCAGAGATGGGCAGGGAAACCAGCCCCAGCATTTT
few	NA	TRBV5-1	TRBJ1-1	CASSLGWGMNTEAFF	TGCGCCAGCAGCTTGGGCTGGGGGATGAACACTGAAGCTTTCTTT
few	NA	TRBV28	TRBJ2-3	CASTLWASTDTQCF	TGTGCCAGCACCTTGTGGGCTAGCACAGATACGCAGTGTTTT
NA	NA	TRBV5-1	TRBJ1-1	CASSLAADLGTEAFF	TGCGCCAGCAGCTTGGCGGCAGACTTGGGCACTGAAGCTTTCTTT
many	NA	TRBV6-2/TRBV6-3	TRBJ2-7	CASSEPGIYEQYF	TGTGCCAGCAGTGAACCCGGAATCTACGAGCAGTACTTC
NA	NA	TRBV4-2	TRBJ2-1	CASSQPGQLFYNEQFF	TGTGCCAGCAGCCAACCAGGACAGCTGTTCTACAATGAGCAGTTCTTC
few	TRBD1	TRBV4-3	TRBJ1-1	CASSLIKGTGRTEAFF	TGCGCCAGCAGCCTAATAAAAGGGACAGGGAGGACTGAAGCTTTCTTT
NA	TRBD2	TRBV3-1	TRBJ2-7	CASSQETSGSYEQYF	TGTGCCAGCAGCCAAGAGACTAGCGGCTCATACGAGCAGTACTTC
few	NA	TRBV5-1	TRBJ2-5	CASSLGLVAFQETQYF	TGCGCCAGCAGCTTGGGGTTAGTTGCCTTTCAAGAGACCCAGTACTTC
many	NA	TRBV7-9	TRBJ2-3	CASSPGDFTDTQYF	TGTGCCAGCAGCCCTGGGGACTTCACAGATACGCAGTATTTT
NA	NA	TRBV7-3	TRBJ2-1	CASSSSNANEQFF	TGTGCCAGCAGCTCGTCTAATGCAAATGAGCAGTTCTTC
few	TRBD1	TRBV20-1	TRBJ2-4	CSASLGVWGQGARIQYF	TGCAGTGCTAGCCTAGGGGTTTGGGGACAGGGGGCCCGCATTCAGTACTTC
NA	TRBD1	TRBV12-3/TRBV12-4	TRBJ2-1	CASSQQGRYEQFF	TGTGCCAGCAGTCAACAGGGGAGATATGAGCAGTTCTTC
few	NA	TRBV7-9	TRBJ1-2	CASSLGQGYTF	TGTGCCAGCAGCCTAGGACAGGGCTACACCTTC
few	NA	TRBV7-2	TRBJ2-7	CASSLALVAGNYEQYF	TGTGCCAGCAGCTTAGCTCTCGTGGCGGGGAACTACGAGCAGTACTTC
many	NA	TRBV3-1	TRBJ1-1	CASSQLLVAEAFF	TGTGCCAGCAGCCAATTACTGGTGGCTGAAGCTTTCTTT
few	NA	TRBV7-8	TRBJ1-1	CASSLGAVELRTEAFF	TGTGCCAGCAGCTTAGGGGCGGTTGAATTGAGGACTGAAGCTTTCTTT
NA	NA	TRBV29-1	TRBJ1-5	CSVGQGNNQPQHF	TGCAGCGTTGGGCAGGGGAACAATCAGCCCCAGCATTTT
few	NA	TRBV5-4	TRBJ2-1	CASSLAGNNEQFF	TGTGCCAGCAGCTTGGCGGGAAACAATGAGCAGTTCTTC
few	NA	TRBV5-4	TRBJ2-2	CASSLGGRNGELFF	TGTGCCAGCAGCTTGGGGGGGCGGAACGGGGAGCTGTTTTTT
many	NA	TRBV28	TRBJ2-1	CASSLSSGEQFF	TGTGCCAGCAGTTTAAGTTCGGGTGAGCAGTTCTTC
NA	NA	TRBV28	TRBJ2-3	CASGRLGGSTDTQYF	TGTGCCAGCGGACGTCTGGGCGGAAGCACAGATACGCAGTATTTT
NA	NA	TRBV3-1	TRBJ2-5	CASSQTGRQETQYF	TGTGCCAGCAGCCAAACAGGGAGACAAGAGACCCAGTACTTC